These 24 T cell receptor beta chains were all obtained from the same sample, sequenced in a study of T-cell memory formation after mild COVID-19. Via MiXCR, TCRdb re-called the 5' RACE reads, giving one row per CDR3 protein. Of approximately 100,000 distinct CDR3 sequences in the sample, around 12% were seen once. The sample taken for sequencing was PBMCs or a T cell subset sorted from them (not recorded which). All receptors come from an adult woman who had mild COVID-19 (a few samples of this study predate the infection). Cell type and time point are not known.

This chain uses TRBV2 with TRBJ2-7, with D tentatively TRBD2 (6 bases). Between the trimmed V and J ends, which lost 4 bases and 2 bases, there was a span of 24 bases. Germline CDR1 and CDR2: SNHLY and FYNNEI. The CDR3 is made up of 18 amino acids. CDR3 coding DNA: TGTGCCAGCAGTGTAGACAACTCCGGGGGACGGGAGCCCTACGAGCAGTACTTC. It yields the protein CASSVDNSGGREPYEQYF. Combining the CDR3 with reference TRBV2 and TRBJ2-7 gives the whole variable domain EPEVTQTPSHQVTQMGQEVILRCVPISNHLYFYWYRQILGQKVEFLVSFYNNEISEKSEIFDDQFSVERPDGSNFTLKIRSTKLEDSAMYFCASSVDNSGGREPYEQYFGPGTRLTVT.

This clonotype was counted only a few times. The rearrangement links TRBV15 to TRBJ2-2; TRBD1 matches 7 bases. J gave up 1 base and V 4 bases, and 3 bases lay outside the gene matches. Germline lookup yields CDR1 LNHNV and CDR2 YYDKDF (reference sequence). The CDR3 totals 15 residues. This chain's CDR3 is CATSIRTGNTGELFF. The CDR3 DNA reads TGTGCCACCAGCATCAGGACAGGGAACACCGGGGAGCTGTTTTTT. Combining the CDR3 with reference TRBV15 and TRBJ2-2 gives the whole variable domain DAMVIQNPRYQVTQFGKPVTLSCSQTLNHNVMYWYQQKSSQAPKLLFHYYDKDFNNEADTPDNFQSRRPNTSFCFLDIRSPGLGDTAMYLCATSIRTGNTGELFFGEGSRLTVL.

The chain joins TRBV29-1 to TRBJ1-1, with a tentative D call TRBD1 (5 bases). Germline V lookup: CDR1 SQVTM, CDR2 ANQGSEA. CDR3 length equals 10 residues. V gave up 5 bases and J gave up 11 bases, with 12 bases separating them. CDR3 nucleotides: TGCAGCGTTCGGCAGGGAAGGGCTTTCTTT. Translation: CSVRQGRAFF.

As regards this clonotype: An end of the junction differs from the germline gene, which may be a read error. The rearrangement joins TRBV9 to TRBJ2-2, with TRBD2 as a possible D gene (5 bases). Germline V gene lookup returns CDR1 SGDLS and CDR2 YYNGEE. CDR3 size: 13 residues. Here the CDR3 DNA reads TGTGCCAGCAGCGCGAGCACCACCGGGGAGCTGATTTTT. Its translation: CASSASTTGELIF.

The chain carries TRBV7-9 and TRBJ2-2; D is ambiguous. CDR1 and CDR2 from the germline V gene are SEHNR and FQNEAQ (reference sequence). Deletions cut 3 bases from V and 7 bases from J, with 6 bases between. The CDR3 totals 12 residues. CDR3 sequence: CASSLDNGELFF. CDR3 nucleotides: TGTGCCAGCAGCTTGGATAACGGGGAGCTGTTTTTT.

V and J are TRBV12-3 or TRBV12-4 and TRBJ2-7; D possibly corresponds to TRBD1 (6 bases). The CDR3 runs 14 residues. V lost 6 bases and J 2 bases, leaving 14 bases between the germline ends. The CDR3 here is CASRTGTPPYEQYF. As DNA, the CDR3 is TGTGCCAGCAGAACCGGGACACCGCCCTACGAGCAGTACTTC.

V usage is TRBV20-1 and J usage is TRBJ1-4; D not resolved. The CDR3 has 15 residues. In germline, CDR1 is DFQATT, CDR2 SNEGSKA (reference sequence). V gave up 0 bases and J gave up 3 bases, with 11 bases separating them. CDR3 residues: CSARDEGAPNEKLFF. The CDR3 DNA follows: TGCAGTGCTAGAGACGAGGGTGCCCCTAATGAAAAACTGTTTTTT.

The chain employs TRBV2 and TRBJ2-7, with D maybe TRBD2 (6 bases). Germline values: CDR1 SNHLY, CDR2 FYNNEI. Trimming took off 3 bases at V and 4 bases at J, with 13 bases between the two ends. CDR3 size: 14 residues. CDR3 sequence (DNA): TGTGCCAGCAGTGATGTTGGCGGGAATTACGAGCAGTACTTC. As protein: CASSDVGGNYEQYF.

The sample holds a few counts of this clonotype. This chain joins TRBV29-1 and TRBJ2-1; D unresolved. V was clipped by 7 bases and J by 4 bases, with 11 bases between them. This CDR3 comprises 12 residues. Per germline, CDR1 SQVTM and CDR2 ANQGSEA. CDR3 sequence reads: CSAPGVYNEQFF. The CDR3 DNA reads TGCAGCGCCCCTGGGGTATACAATGAGCAGTTCTTC.

The V call is TRBV9, the J call TRBJ2-7; 8 bases fit TRBD2. Germline loops: CDR1 SGDLS, CDR2 YYNGEE. The CDR3 has 15 residues. Losses at the gene ends were 0 bases for V and 3 bases for J; bases not matched to a gene: 5. CDR3 in DNA: TGTGCCAGCAGCGTAGGAGATAGCGGGATCTACGAGCAGTACTTC. Its translation is CASSVGDSGIYEQYF.

This clonotype was observed a few times. The rearrangement joins TRBV23-1 to TRBJ2-6; no reliable D call. TRBV23-1 is noted as an ORF with a role that remains uncertain. V lost 8 bases and J lost 4, with 9 bases in between. The CDR3 is 13 amino acids. The CDR3 loop reads CASVIVGANVLTF. CDR3 coding DNA: TGCGCCAGCGTAATCGTGGGGGCCAACGTCCTGACTTTC.

This clonotype showed up many times. V gene TRBV7-9 combines with J gene TRBJ2-7; tentative D call: TRBD1 (6 bases). Germline values: CDR1 SEHNR, CDR2 FQNEAQ (reference sequence). Trimming took off 1 base at V and 2 bases at J, with 18 bases between the two ends. The CDR3 is 17 residues long. In nucleotides, the CDR3 is TGTGCCAGCAGCTTAGACCATTCGGGACAAAGAACCTACGAGCAGTACTTC. The encoded protein is CASSLDHSGQRTYEQYF.

This clonotype was seen a handful of times. The rearrangement links TRBV24-1 to TRBJ2-5; the D gene is possibly TRBD1 (6 bases). There are 15 residues in the CDR3. V was pared by 4 bases and J by 5 bases, with 16 bases between. Germline V gene sequence: CDR1 KGHDR, CDR2 SFDVKD. CDR3 nucleotide sequence: TGTGCCACCAGTGACCCTGGGGGCCATGGGGAGACCCAGTACTTC. Its translation is CATSDPGGHGETQYF.

This clonotype was observed a handful of times. The gene calls are TRBV7-2 and TRBJ2-1, with TRBD2 matching 12 bases. Trimming removed 5 bases from V and 8 bases from J; junction bases left unmatched: 10. Per germline, CDR1 SGHTA and CDR2 FQGNSA. This CDR3 contains 16 residues. This CDR3 is CASSPRLAGGWDEQFF. The CDR3 bases are TGTGCCAGCAGCCCTCGGCTAGCGGGGGGGTGGGATGAGCAGTTCTTC.

This clonotype has more than one count but fewer than ten. The genes are TRBV29-1 and TRBJ2-7; the D gene is possibly TRBD1 (6 bases). The germline V gene has CDR1 SQVTM and CDR2 ANQGSEA. The CDR3 has 15 residues. V lost 0 bases and J lost 1, with 13 bases in between. In DNA form, the CDR3 reads TGCAGCGTTGAAGAGGAAACAGGGTCTTCCTACGAGCAGTACTTC. It is translated as CSVEEETGSSYEQYF.

This clonotype was recorded a few times. The CDR3 nucleotides read TGTGCCAGCAGTTCATTGTCGACCCTAGCGGGAGGGCCTCTGCATGAGCAGTTCTTC. Residues: CASSSLSTLAGGPLHEQFF. This chain connects TRBV6-2 or TRBV6-3 to TRBJ2-1, with 12 positions matching TRBD2. This CDR3 region has 19 residues. J lost 8 bases, V lost 4 bases, and 18 bases had no gene match. The V gene's germline CDR1 is MNHEY and CDR2 SVGEGT.

In this sample, this clonotype turned up a few times. The chain uses TRBV30 and TRBJ1-4; D ambiguous. Trimming removed 2 bases at V and 8 bases at J, with 12 bases between. CDR1 GTSNPN and CDR2 SVGIG come from the germline V gene (reference sequence). The CDR3 loop spans 13 amino acids. The CDR3 sequence: CAWSPVETEKLFF. CDR3 sequence (DNA): TGTGCCTGGAGTCCGGTTGAAACGGAAAAACTGTTTTTT. The variable domain in full, completed from reference TRBV30 and TRBJ1-4, reads SQTIHQWPATLVQPVGSPLSLECTVEGTSNPNLYWYRQAAGRGLQLLFYSVGIGQISSEVPQNLSASRPQDRQFILSSKKLLLSDSGFYLCAWSPVETEKLFFGSGTQLSVL.

This clonotype was seen more than once but under ten times. V is TRBV7-6 and J is TRBJ2-7; no firm D call. Germline values: CDR1 SGHVS, CDR2 FNYEAQ. V shed 5 bases and J shed 5 bases, with 13 bases lying between them. The CDR3 is 13 amino acids. In DNA form, the CDR3 reads TGTGCCAGCAGCGGACGATACACCCACGAGCAGTACTTC. Amino acid sequence: CASSGRYTHEQYF.

This clonotype was recorded a few times. The chain joins TRBV4-2 to TRBJ2-2; 9 bases map to TRBD1. Looked up from germline, CDR1 is LGHNA and CDR2 is YNFKEQ. After removal of 4 bases from V and 5 bases from J, the junction contained 5 bases not matched to a gene. The CDR3 has 15 residues. CDR3: CASSPGQGWTGELFF. The DNA for the CDR3 is TGTGCCAGCAGCCCTGGACAGGGGTGGACCGGGGAGCTGTTTTTT.

In its sample, this clonotype was seen a few times. The chain carries TRBV29-1 and TRBJ2-7; no clear D. CDR3 length: 14 amino acids. Trimming pared 5 bases from V and 2 bases from J, leaving 16 bases between. Germline assignment: CDR1 SQVTM and CDR2 ANQGSEA. Written as DNA, the CDR3 is TGCAGCGTTTTGGCCCAGCCTCCCGCCTACGAGCAGTACTTC. This codes for CSVLAQPPAYEQYF.

The J gene is TRBJ2-3, the V gene TRBV5-6, with TRBD1 identical over 8 bases. The V and J ends lost 1 base and 5 bases, in that order; junction bases with no gene match: 6. CDR1 SGHDT and CDR2 YYEEEE come from the germline V gene. This CDR3 comprises 15 residues. The CDR3 is CASSLPRGLGDTQYF. CDR3 nucleotides: TGTGCCAGCAGCTTGCCCAGGGGGCTGGGAGATACGCAGTATTTT.

This clonotype was recorded only once. CDR3 DNA: TGTGCCAGCAGCTCCGGGACAGGGAAAGGGGCCAACGTCCTGACTTTC. It encodes CASSSGTGKGANVLTF. The chain is built from TRBV11-2 and TRBJ2-6, with 9 bases that match TRBD1. Unmatched junction bases numbered 5, after V lost 4 bases and J lost 4 bases. Germline CDR1 is SGHAT and CDR2 is FQNNGV. This CDR3 is 16 amino acids long.

As to this clonotype: At one end, the junction sequence differs from germline, possibly due to a read error. V gene TRBV7-7 combines with J gene TRBJ2-2; D is uncertain. CDR1 and CDR2 from the germline V gene are SSHAT and FNYEAQ (reference sequence). CDR3 size: 20 residues. CDR3 sequence reads: CASSSYPAVLGTVYTGELFF. Written as DNA, the CDR3 is TGTGCTAGCAGCTCTTACCCCGCCGTGTTGGGAACGGTTTATACCGGGGAGCTGTTTTTT.

This clonotype showed up just a few times. This sequence joins TRBV25-1 and TRBJ2-5; no reliable D call. CDR1 and CDR2 from the germline V gene are MGHDK and SYGVNS. The CDR3 is made up of 11 amino acids. Trimming left V 3 bases short and J 8 bases short, with 7 bases between. The CDR3 DNA follows: TGTGCCAGCAGTGATATGTACACCCAGTACTTC. The encoded protein is CASSDMYTQYF.